One and the same sample provided the 21 T cell receptor beta chains below, sequenced in a study of blood T cells in healthy people across ages. For the second PCR, which ran for roughly 7 to 11 cycles, a sample-barcoded 5' primer and a J-beta primer mix were used. TCRdb reprocessed the 5' RACE reads via MiXCR and lists one record per CDR3 protein. The sample holds roughly 680,000 distinct CDR3 sequences; around 21% are singletons and the top ten take roughly 3.7%. The specimen was blood. These receptors were taken from a man aged 70-80 years in good health.

In its sample, this clonotype was seen many times. V is TRBV5-1 and J is TRBJ1-1; D is undetermined. Between the trimmed V and J ends, which lost 3 bases and 1 base, there was a span of 7 bases. Per germline, CDR1 SGHRS and CDR2 YFSETQ. CDR3 size: 13 residues. For the CDR3, the DNA is TGCGCCAGCAGCTCTGCAGGGAACACTGAAGCTTTCTTT. Translating it yields CASSSAGNTEAFF.

This clonotype was observed a handful of times. One end of the junction is discordant with germline, which a read error may explain. The CDR3 DNA sequence: TGTGCCAGCAGCTTAGATAACACCGGGGAGCTGTTTTTT. This sequence encodes CASSLDNTGELFF. The chain combines TRBV5-1 with TRBJ2-2; D is unclear. CDR1 and CDR2 (germline): SGHRS, YFSETQ. This CDR3 is built from 13 residues.

This clonotype came up once. The J gene is TRBJ1-6, the V gene TRBV3-1; 10 positions agree with TRBD1. Germline-derived CDR1 and CDR2 are LGHDT and YNNKEL (reference sequence). The length of the CDR3 is 15 residues. Trimming cost V 2 bases and J 10 bases; bases outside gene matches: 5. CDR3 sequence reads: CASSQNGGQGSPLHF. As DNA, the CDR3 is TGTGCCAGCAGCCAAAACGGGGGACAGGGGTCACCCCTCCACTTT.

Only a few counts were recorded for this clonotype. This chain links TRBV16 with TRBJ2-4; D is perhaps TRBD2 (6 bases). The germline V and J ends were trimmed by 7 bases and 7 bases, with 11 bases remaining between them. The CDR3 runs 12 residues. Germline lookup yields CDR1 KGHSY and CDR2 FQNENV. DNA for the CDR3: TGTGCCAGCAACCAGGGACTCAACATTCAGTACTTC. This gives the protein CASNQGLNIQYF.

Of note for this clonotype: A junction end diverges from the germline sequence, so it may reflect a read error. The genes are TRBV5-1 and TRBJ1-3; D ambiguous. This CDR3 region has 15 residues. Germline CDR1 reads SGHRS; CDR2 reads YFSETQ. CDR3 DNA sequence: TGTGCCAGCAGTTCCGACGGAAGCTCTGGAAACACCATATATTTT. Translated: CASSSDGSSGNTIYF.

The V and J genes are TRBV6-2 or TRBV6-3 and TRBJ2-7; D not resolved. The CDR3 extends over 14 amino acids. Per germline, CDR1 MNHEY and CDR2 SVGEGT. V shed 7 bases and J shed 0 bases, with 13 bases lying between them. This CDR3 is CASTRWSASYEQYF. CDR3 nucleotides: TGTGCCAGCACCCGTTGGTCCGCCTCCTACGAGCAGTACTTC.

This clonotype was seen a few times. This chain joins TRBV6-5 and TRBJ2-3; no clear D gene. This CDR3 has 16 residues. Germline CDR1 is MNHEY and CDR2 is SVGAGI. V dropped 0 bases and J dropped 1 base, with 11 bases sitting between them. The CDR3 coding sequence is TGTGCCAGCAGTTACTCGCCAGGTACCCGCACAGATACGCAGTATTTT. This gives the protein CASSYSPGTRTDTQYF.

This chain uses TRBV20-1 with TRBJ2-7, with 9 bases that match TRBD2. With V trimmed by 3 bases and J by 5 bases, 2 bases remained unmatched. This CDR3 region has 12 residues. Germline V CDR1 and CDR2: DFQATT, SNEGSKA (reference sequence). The CDR3 protein is CSARREGDEQYF. The CDR3 nucleotides are TGCAGTGCTAGGCGGGAGGGAGACGAGCAGTACTTC.

The gene calls are TRBV20-1 and TRBJ2-7, with D uncertain. Deletions cut 1 base from V and 4 bases from J, with 11 bases between. The CDR3 spans 13 residues. Looked up from germline, CDR1 is DFQATT and CDR2 is SNEGSKA (reference sequence). CDR3 sequence: CSARVNGNYEQYF. Written as DNA, the CDR3 is TGCAGTGCTAGAGTTAACGGTAATTACGAGCAGTACTTC.

V usage is TRBV7-2 and J usage is TRBJ2-1; D unresolved. The CDR3 loop spans 13 amino acids. V was trimmed by 2 bases and J by 7 bases, leaving 9 bases between them. Germline CDR1 reads SGHTA; CDR2 reads FQGNSA. CDR3 nucleotide sequence: TGTGCCAGCAGCTTATCCATTACAAATGAGCAGTTCTTC. Its translation: CASSLSITNEQFF. Filled out from reference TRBV7-2 and TRBJ2-1, the complete variable domain reads GAGVSQSPSNKVTEKGKDVELRCDPISGHTALYWYRQSLGQGLEFLIYFQGNSAPDKSGLPSDRFSAERTGGSVSTLTIQRTQQEDSAVYLCASSLSITNEQFFGPGTRLTVL.

The rearrangement links TRBV27 to TRBJ1-1; no definite D call. The ends were cut back, 4 bases at V and 1 base at J, with 10 bases in the middle. The CDR3 consists of 14 residues. Germline V lookup: CDR1 MNHEY, CDR2 SMNVEV (reference sequence). The chain's CDR3 is CASSSHRQNTEAFF. CDR3 coding DNA: TGTGCCAGCAGTTCGCACCGACAGAACACTGAAGCTTTCTTT.

There are a few counts of this clonotype. The CDR3, as DNA: TGTGCCAGCAGAGACAGGGGGCAAGAGACCCAGTACTTC. It is translated as CASRDRGQETQYF. The chain joins TRBV5-8 to TRBJ2-5; 9 nucleotides align to TRBD1. V shed 5 bases, J shed 2 bases, and the junction held 1 base outside the gene matches. CDR3 size: 13 residues. Germline CDR1 is SGHTS and CDR2 is YDEGEE.

The chain links TRBV4-1 to TRBJ2-5, with 9 bases fitting TRBD2. The germline gives CDR1 MGHRA, CDR2 YSYEKL. J gave up 5 bases and V 4 bases, and 14 bases lay outside the gene matches. The CDR3 covers 17 residues. CDR3 in DNA: TGCGCCAGCAGCCCCTTGGGTAGCGGGAGCTTGAGGGAGACCCAGTACTTC. This translates into CASSPLGSGSLRETQYF.

V gene TRBV28 combines with J gene TRBJ2-3, with TRBD1 as a possible D gene (5 bases). This CDR3 is built from 12 residues. Germline CDR1 MDHEN, CDR2 SYDVKM. Trimming removed 6 bases at V and 6 bases at J, with 10 bases between. The CDR3 here is CASRRGGDTQYF. The CDR3 DNA sequence: TGTGCCAGCAGAAGGGGTGGGGATACGCAGTATTTT. Using reference TRBV28 and TRBJ2-3 for the parts outside the CDR3, the full variable domain is DVKVTQSSRYLVKRTGEKVFLECVQDMDHENMFWYRQDPGLGLRLIYFSYDVKMKEKGDIPEGYSVSREKKERFSLILESASTNQTSMYLCASRRGGDTQYFGPGTRLTVL.

This chain uses TRBV5-1 with TRBJ1-2; TRBD1 matches at 7 bases. The CDR3 sequence is 15 residues long. Germline-derived CDR1 and CDR2 are SGHRS and YFSETQ. J lost 1 base, V lost 0 bases, and 3 bases had no gene match. The CDR3 loop reads CASSLDRGHNYGYTF. The CDR3 region has the DNA TGCGCCAGCAGCTTGGACAGGGGCCATAACTATGGCTACACCTTC. Combining the CDR3 with reference TRBV5-1 and TRBJ1-2 gives the whole variable domain KAGVTQTPRYLIKTRGQQVTLSCSPISGHRSVSWYQQTPGQGLQFLFEYFSETQRNKGNFPGRFSGRQFSNSRSEMNVSTLELGDSALYLCASSLDRGHNYGYTFGSGTRLTVV.

This clonotype was counted between two and nine times. This chain uses TRBV6-6 with TRBJ2-7; tentative D call: TRBD1 (6 bases). The length of the CDR3 is 12 residues. Looked up from germline, CDR1 is MNHNY and CDR2 is SVGAGI (reference sequence). Trimming removed 8 bases from V and 1 base from J, with 9 bases in between. In DNA form, the CDR3 reads TGTGCCAGCGAGGGGACATCCTACGAGCAGTACTTC. Amino acids: CASEGTSYEQYF.

V usage is TRBV20-1 and J usage is TRBJ2-7; 8 nucleotides line up with TRBD2. Looked up from germline, CDR1 is DFQATT and CDR2 is SNEGSKA (reference sequence). The CDR3 loop spans 13 amino acids. With 3 bases clipped from V and 3 bases from J, the junction kept 4 bases outside the gene matches. DNA for the CDR3: TGCAGTGCTAGTCTGGGACTAGTCTACGAGCAGTACTTC. It codes for CSASLGLVYEQYF.

V and J are TRBV3-1 and TRBJ1-4, with D perhaps TRBD1 (6 bases). Germline lookup yields CDR1 LGHDT and CDR2 YNNKEL (reference sequence). The length of the CDR3 is 14 residues. V lost 7 bases and J 8 bases, leaving 17 bases between the germline ends. CDR3 DNA: TGTGCCAGCACCAAGGGGGAATCGTCAGAAAAACTGTTTTTT. This encodes CASTKGESSEKLFF.

The sample holds a few counts of this clonotype. This chain uses TRBV6-1 with TRBJ2-2, with 9 positions matching TRBD1. CDR1 and CDR2 from the germline V gene are MNHNS and SASEGT. There are 17 residues in the CDR3. V trimming: 5 bases; J trimming: 5 bases; junction bases outside the gene matches: 12. The CDR3 here is CASSKTDRGTLTGELFF. CDR3 coding DNA: TGTGCCAGCAGTAAAACCGACAGGGGGACGTTAACCGGGGAGCTGTTTTTT.

The rearrangement uses TRBV5-1 and TRBJ1-1, with D possibly matching TRBD1 (6 bases). Germline CDR1 and CDR2: SGHRS and YFSETQ. V lost 5 bases to trimming and J lost 0 bases, with 11 bases between them. CDR3 length: 14 residues. CDR3 bases: TGCGCCAGCAGTGGGGACACCGTGAACACTGAAGCTTTCTTT. It yields the protein CASSGDTVNTEAFF.

The chain is built from TRBV5-1 and TRBJ2-3; TRBD1 agrees at 7 bases. Germline CDR1 SGHRS, CDR2 YFSETQ. This CDR3 is built from 16 residues. The V gene end was trimmed by 4 bases and the J gene end by 1 base; junction bases not matched to a gene: 9. The CDR3 DNA sequence: TGCGCCAGCAGCAGATTTGCAACAGGGGGCACAGATACGCAGTATTTT. This gives the protein CASSRFATGGTDTQYF.